The clone carrying this T cell receptor (beta chain) occurred a few times. None of the patients had undergone any treatment ahead of thyroid surgery. Original processing notes: CDR3 was compared across clinicopathological groups, and the resulting differences were used to build a distant-metastasis classifier for papillary thyroid cancer. TCRdb re-analyzed the PCR reads using MiXCR. TCRdb, not the original authors, processed these V and J calls. This table has 35,000 to 40,000 clones, roughly 26% appearing once. Looked up from germline, CDR1 is MDHEN and CDR2 is SYDVKM. The CDR3 spans 14 residues. V lost 10 bases to trimming and J lost 2 bases, with 18 bases between them. This entry is derived from a study of metastatic and nonmetastatic thyroid tumors. Turning to the study itself: Repertoires from malignant and benign thyroid patients were compared across blood and tumor or nodule tissue.

This receptor was identified in a female donor with papillary thyroid cancer or a benign thyroid nodule (not recorded which). Some clones in this sample may be carry-over from other donors' samples. Sequencing was carried out using blood. This chain connects TRBV28 to TRBJ2-7, with D possibly being TRBD2 (6 bases). CDR3 bases: TGTGCCACTTCGACTAGTTTCGGTGCCTACGAGCAGTACTTC. Amino acid sequence: CATSTSFGAYEQYF. The full variable domain, rest sourced from reference TRBV28 and TRBJ2-7, is DVKVTQSSRYLVKRTGEKVFLECVQDMDHENMFWYRQDPGLGLRLIYFSYDVKMKEKGDIPEGYSVSREKKERFSLILESASTNQTSMYLCATSTSFGAYEQYFGPGTRLTVT.